Below are 19 T cell receptor beta chains sequenced from a single sample in a study of blood T cells in healthy people across ages. A sample-barcoded 5' primer and a J-beta primer mix were used in a second PCR of about 7 to 12 cycles. TCRdb called the 5' RACE reads again in MiXCR, with one record for every CDR3 protein. The repertoire includes about 1.8 million distinct CDR3 sequences, roughly 49% of them detected once, and less than 2.5% sits in the top ten. Sequenced: blood. These receptors came from a woman aged 40-49 years in good health.

The CDR3 region is CATSKVDTQYF. As DNA, the CDR3 is TGTGCCACCAGTAAGGTAGATACGCAGTATTTT. J is TRBJ2-3 and V is TRBV15; no definite D call. Germline CDR1 is LNHNV and CDR2 is YYDKDF (reference sequence). V was clipped by 6 bases and J by 5 bases, with 6 bases between them. This CDR3 is 11 amino acids long. Using reference TRBV15 and TRBJ2-3 for the parts outside the CDR3, the full variable domain is DAMVIQNPRYQVTQFGKPVTLSCSQTLNHNVMYWYQQKSSQAPKLLFHYYDKDFNNEADTPDNFQSRRPNTSFCFLDIRSPGLGDTAMYLCATSKVDTQYFGPGTRLTVL.

This clonotype was detected many times. V is TRBV7-2 and J is TRBJ2-7; TRBD1 matches at 8 bases. Germline lookup yields CDR1 SGHTA and CDR2 FQGNSA. CDR3 length: 14 amino acids. Unmatched junction bases numbered 6, after V lost 5 bases and J lost 3 bases. CDR3 nucleotide sequence: TGTGCCAGCAGCGAGAGGGACAGGCTCTACGAGCAGTACTTC. As protein: CASSERDRLYEQYF.

In this sample, this clonotype turned up many times. V is TRBV7-3 and J is TRBJ2-3; D perhaps matches TRBD1 (5 bases). The length of the CDR3 is 13 residues. CDR1 and CDR2 (germline): SGHTA, FQGTGA. The V end was cut by 5 bases, the J end by 5 bases, with 11 bases between. CDR3 in amino acids: CASSRSQGDTQYF. As DNA, the CDR3 is TGTGCCAGCAGCAGATCCCAGGGAGATACGCAGTATTTT.

The V and J genes are TRBV5-6 and TRBJ2-7, with 9 bases aligning to TRBD1. V lost 5 bases, J lost 3 bases, and 6 bases stayed unmatched. The length of the CDR3 is 14 residues. The germline V gene encodes CDR1 SGHDT and CDR2 YYEEEE. The CDR3 DNA sequence: TGTGCCAGCAGGTACAGGGGGCCGGTCTACGAGCAGTACTTC. This gives the protein CASRYRGPVYEQYF.

The chain recombines TRBV6-5 with TRBJ2-7; 9 bases are a match to TRBD1. Germline trimming cut 6 bases from V and 5 bases from J; bases unmatched to any gene: 8. Germline CDR1 MNHEY, CDR2 SVGAGI. This CDR3 contains 14 residues. The DNA of the CDR3 is TGTGCCAGCAGACCACAGGGGGCACCGAACGAGCAGTACTTC. Translated, it gives CASRPQGAPNEQYF.

This clonotype was seen only once. CDR3 region: CASRGSEVDSTDTQYF. CDR3 nucleotide sequence: TGCGCCAGCAGAGGATCGGAGGTCGACAGCACAGATACGCAGTATTTT. The chain has TRBV5-1 and TRBJ2-3, with D perhaps matching TRBD2 (5 bases). This CDR3 spans 16 amino acids. CDR1 SGHRS and CDR2 YFSETQ come from the germline V gene. V was trimmed by 5 bases and J by 0 bases, leaving 16 bases between them. The full variable domain, rest sourced from reference TRBV5-1 and TRBJ2-3, is KAGVTQTPRYLIKTRGQQVTLSCSPISGHRSVSWYQQTPGQGLQFLFEYFSETQRNKGNFPGRFSGRQFSNSRSEMNVSTLELGDSALYLCASRGSEVDSTDTQYFGPGTRLTVL.

This clonotype was observed once. At one of its ends the junction is not consistent with the germline gene, which may arise from a read error. The rearrangement joins TRBV7-3 to TRBJ2-1; 9 bases map to TRBD2. Per germline, CDR1 SGHTA and CDR2 FQGTGA. This CDR3 has 15 amino acids. CDR3 sequence: CTSSFKRGAYNEQFF. CDR3 in DNA: TGTACCAGCAGCTTCAAGCGGGGGGCTTACAATGAGCAGTTCTTC.

The chain recombines TRBV7-2 with TRBJ2-3; 8 nucleotides match TRBD2. V shed 2 bases and J 1 base; nucleotides not matched to a gene: 11. This CDR3 is 18 amino acids long. Germline assignment: CDR1 SGHTA and CDR2 FQGNSA. The CDR3 bases are TGTGCCAGCAGCTTAAGGGGCGGGGGGACCGTGGGCACAGATACGCAGTATTTT. It translates to CASSLRGGGTVGTDTQYF.

The rearrangement links TRBV9 to TRBJ2-5, with 8 bases fitting TRBD2. There are 15 residues in the CDR3. CDR1 SGDLS and CDR2 YYNGEE come from the germline V gene. V shed 0 bases and J 1 base; nucleotides not matched to a gene: 2. DNA of the CDR3: TGTGCCAGCAGCGTAGAACGGGGGGGCCAAGAGACCCAGTACTTC. As protein: CASSVERGGQETQYF.

V is TRBV18 and J is TRBJ2-6, with no clear D. The CDR3 covers 17 residues. Trimming removed 3 bases at V and 0 bases at J, with 12 bases between. Germline lookup yields CDR1 KGHSH and CDR2 LQKENI. CDR3 nucleotides: TGTGCCAGCTCACCTCAGCAACCGAGCTCTGGGGCCAACGTCCTGACTTTC. This codes for CASSPQQPSSGANVLTF. Full variable domain (missing parts from reference TRBV18 and TRBJ2-6): NAGVMQNPRHLVRRRGQEARLRCSPMKGHSHVYWYRQLPEEGLKFMVYLQKENIIDESGMPKERFSAEFPKEGPSILRIQQVVRGDSAAYFCASSPQQPSSGANVLTFGAGSRLTVL.

This chain links TRBV7-6 with TRBJ2-5, with 10 positions matching TRBD2. The length of the CDR3 is 15 residues. V lost 3 bases and J lost 10; bases outside the gene matches: 11. Germline assignment: CDR1 SGHVS and CDR2 FNYEAQ. The CDR3 protein is CASSFSGGPMRDQYF. As DNA, the CDR3 is TGTGCCAGCAGCTTTAGCGGGGGGCCCATGAGGGACCAGTACTTC.

The chain is built from TRBV6-5 and TRBJ1-1; tentatively, D is TRBD1 (6 bases). V lost 2 bases and J 4 bases, leaving 11 bases between the germline ends. This CDR3 is built from 14 residues. From germline, CDR1 is MNHEY and CDR2 SVGAGI. Written as DNA, the CDR3 is TGTGCCAGCAGTTACGGGGGCAGGAGCACTGAAGCTTTCTTT. Encoded protein: CASSYGGRSTEAFF.

The V call is TRBV9, the J call TRBJ2-1; 11 bases fit TRBD2. The CDR3 covers 16 residues. Germline loops: CDR1 SGDLS, CDR2 YYNGEE. J lost 7 bases, V lost 3 bases, and 9 bases had no gene match. CDR3 amino acids: CASSARGSGGANEQFF. CDR3 coding DNA: TGTGCCAGCAGCGCCCGGGGTAGCGGGGGGGCAAATGAGCAGTTCTTC.

The gene calls are TRBV9 and TRBJ1-2, with D hard to call. Trimming stripped 4 bases from V and 8 bases from J, with 15 bases between. Germline loops: CDR1 SGDLS, CDR2 YYNGEE. CDR3 length equals 13 residues. The CDR3 sequence is CASSLEGTRGYTF. The CDR3 DNA sequence: TGTGCCAGCAGCCTAGAGGGTACACGCGGCTACACCTTC.

V gene TRBV11-2 combines with J gene TRBJ2-3, with 15 bases aligning to TRBD2. With 3 bases clipped from V and 0 bases from J, the junction kept 13 bases outside the gene matches. Germline V gene sequence: CDR1 SGHAT, CDR2 FQNNGV. This CDR3 spans 21 amino acids. The CDR3 DNA sequence: TGTGCCAGCAGCTTCCCATTGGGGGGGACTAGCGGGGGGACTAGCACAGATACGCAGTATTTT. Its translation is CASSFPLGGTSGGTSTDTQYF. Looking up the rest from reference TRBV11-2 and TRBJ2-3 gives the full variable domain: EAGVAQSPRYKIIEKRQSVAFWCNPISGHATLYWYQQILGQGPKLLIQFQNNGVVDDSQLPKDRFSAERLKGVDSTLKIQPAKLEDSAVYLCASSFPLGGTSGGTSTDTQYFGPGTRLTVL.

The chain joins TRBV4-1 to TRBJ1-4, with D possibly matching TRBD1 (5 bases). V was trimmed by 1 base and J by 8 bases, leaving 23 bases between them. The CDR3 sequence is 18 residues long. CDR1 and CDR2 (germline): MGHRA, YSYEKL. The chain's CDR3 is CASSQGAQQGTLSEKLFF. CDR3 nucleotides: TGCGCCAGCAGCCAAGGGGCCCAGCAGGGAACCCTGAGCGAAAAACTGTTTTTT.

This clonotype showed up just a few times. The rearrangement joins TRBV5-1 to TRBJ2-7; 9 bases agree with TRBD1. The CDR3 sequence is 14 residues long. Unmatched junction bases numbered 8, after V lost 4 bases and J lost 6 bases. Germline lookup yields CDR1 SGHRS and CDR2 YFSETQ. The CDR3 spells CASSGAGTGLEQYF. The CDR3 DNA sequence: TGCGCCAGCAGCGGGGCCGGGACAGGGCTCGAGCAGTACTTC.

This clonotype was recorded a few times. The gene calls are TRBV4-2 and TRBJ1-2, with TRBD1 as a possible D gene (6 bases). This CDR3 region has 14 residues. In germline, CDR1 is LGHNA, CDR2 YNFKEQ. Trimming left V 2 bases short and J 2 bases short, with 9 bases between. CDR3 in DNA: TGTGCCAGCAGCCAAAGAGGACAGAACTATGGCTACACCTTC. Amino acids: CASSQRGQNYGYTF.

The chain joins TRBV12-3 or TRBV12-4 to TRBJ2-3; 8 bases align to TRBD1. With V trimmed by 5 bases and J by 1 base, 5 bases remained unmatched. This CDR3 has 15 amino acids. The CDR3 bases are TGTGCCAGCAGTGGGGCGGGACAGGGCACAGATACGCAGTATTTT. It codes for CASSGAGQGTDTQYF.